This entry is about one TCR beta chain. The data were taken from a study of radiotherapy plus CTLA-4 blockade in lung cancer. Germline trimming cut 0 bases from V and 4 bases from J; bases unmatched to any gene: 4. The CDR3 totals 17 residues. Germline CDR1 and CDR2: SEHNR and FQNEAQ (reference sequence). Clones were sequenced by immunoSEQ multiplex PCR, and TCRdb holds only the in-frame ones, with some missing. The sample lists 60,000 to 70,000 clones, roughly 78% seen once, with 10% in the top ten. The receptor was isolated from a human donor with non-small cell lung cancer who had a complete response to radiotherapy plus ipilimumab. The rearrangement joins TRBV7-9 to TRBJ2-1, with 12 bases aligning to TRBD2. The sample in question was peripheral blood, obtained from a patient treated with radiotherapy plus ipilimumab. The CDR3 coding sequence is TGTGCCAGCAGCTTAGCGACTAGCGGGAGTCCTTACAATGAGCAGTTCTTC. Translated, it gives CASSLATSGSPYNEQFF.